The entry below gives a single T cell receptor beta chain sequence along with its context. This receptor's antigen is unknown. Base qualities are not provided; no much larger clone lies one nucleotide away. This sample is drawn from a study of T cells after yellow fever vaccination (dated by TCRdb to about 2019). About the investigation overall: The SMART-Seq v4 Ultra Low Input RNA kit was used to prepare libraries from fractions with low cell numbers. Bulk TCR alpha and beta repertoires were sequenced longitudinally to track T-cell clones before and after primary and booster YFV17D yellow fever vaccination. The cohort comprised two healthy male donors, one aged 18 to 29 and one aged 30 to 40 years. Blood was drawn at multiple timepoints before and after primary and secondary immunization, with bulk PBMC replicates and cell subsets isolated. Overall study outcomes, separate from this receptor: Because the study included only a couple of donors, the extent to which the findings can be generalized is limited. A small share of clonotypes was detected in both CD4 and CD8 compartments, with the overlap likely arising from convergent recombination. Most clones expanded after primary vaccination were re-detected after the booster (96% of CD4 and 80% to 90% of CD8), suggesting broad memory maintenance. Because abundant contaminating clonotypes from the bulk population could be contained in FACS-sorted repertoires, computational filtering was required. Compared with the primary T-cell response, the secondary T-cell response was weaker but faster, peaking on day 5 rather than day 15.

The meaning of the sample's treatment or condition label: live attenuated yellow fever vaccine strain. A standard Ficoll-Paque protocol was used to isolate PBMCs from peripheral blood. CD4 and CD8 T-cell fractions were isolated with Dynabeads CD4 and CD8 positive selection kits. TriZol was used to extract RNA from bulk PBMCs, from CD4 and CD8 fractions, and from dextramer-positive and dextramer-negative fractions. Synthesis of TCR cDNA relied on 5'RACE template switching, a step that introduced a universal primer site along with unique molecular identifiers. Priming for cDNA synthesis came from both the TCR alpha and TCR beta constant segments. Libraries were amplified in two PCR steps, with sample barcodes and sequencing adapters added in the second step. Sequencing of the libraries was done on either Illumina HiSeq 2500 (2x100 bp) or NovaSeq (2x150 bp). In the original analysis: MIGEC was used to demultiplex reads and collapse the reads into UMI consensus sequences, and MiXCR was used for V(D)J alignment. Using edgeR on replicate PBMC samples, clonotypes were called vaccine-responding if FDR was below 0.01 and the log2 fold change was above 5 up to day 15. Bulk clonotypes were assigned CD4 or CD8 identity according to which sequenced CD4 or CD8 repertoire held them at higher abundance. TCRdb's own reprocessing of the public reads used fastp at Q25 and MiXCR and kept productive beta chains. Rows with a matching CDR3 protein are joined into one entry that keeps the most common DNA and genes. TCRdb assigned the V and J calls; the authors' analysis was not used. The sample table contains some 250,000 distinct CDR3 sequences; only one count was recorded for less than 9% of them. Approximately 0.85% of the sample belongs to the ten largest clones.

The source material was CD4+ T cells sorted from PBMCs, sampled 15 days after the yellow fever booster vaccination. The sequence came from a man aged 25 to 40 who received the YFV17D yellow fever vaccine.

The CDR3 here reads CSASPAGAKNIQYF. The DNA reads as follows: TGCAGTGCTTCTCCCGCGGGAGCCAAAAACATTCAGTACTTC. The chain uses TRBV20-1 and TRBJ2-4; a weak D assignment points to TRBD2 (5 bases agree). The CDR3 has 14 amino acids, counting the end cysteine and phenylalanine. Of the read, only the CDR3 DNA is kept; its 42 bases are in frame from base 1. CDR1 and CDR2 were assigned from the germline V gene (reference sequence) as DFQATT and SNEGSKA. V was cut back by 5 bases and J by 0 bases, leaving a gap of 11 bases between them.